This T cell receptor beta chain was captured in a study of beta chain features in type 1 diabetes. V lost 2 bases, J lost 0 bases, and 14 bases lay in between. Germline V gene lookup returns CDR1 KGHSH and CDR2 LQKENI. CDR3 length: 17 amino acids. Sequenced material consisted of expressed TCRB transcripts (all of the isolated RNA was reverse transcribed). Produced via immunoSEQ multiplex PCR; TCRdb's table is partial and in-frame only. Among over 350,000 clones, roughly 15% were seen once, and the ten largest hold 0.019%. The chain carries TRBV18 and TRBJ2-1; no firm D call. Sequenced input: naive CD4+ T cells from blood. This clonotype was sampled from a young woman in good health. CDR3 sequence (DNA): TGTGCCAGCTCACCAAAATTGAGGCGGAACTCCTACAATGAGCAGTTCTTC. Protein sequence: CASSPKLRRNSYNEQFF.